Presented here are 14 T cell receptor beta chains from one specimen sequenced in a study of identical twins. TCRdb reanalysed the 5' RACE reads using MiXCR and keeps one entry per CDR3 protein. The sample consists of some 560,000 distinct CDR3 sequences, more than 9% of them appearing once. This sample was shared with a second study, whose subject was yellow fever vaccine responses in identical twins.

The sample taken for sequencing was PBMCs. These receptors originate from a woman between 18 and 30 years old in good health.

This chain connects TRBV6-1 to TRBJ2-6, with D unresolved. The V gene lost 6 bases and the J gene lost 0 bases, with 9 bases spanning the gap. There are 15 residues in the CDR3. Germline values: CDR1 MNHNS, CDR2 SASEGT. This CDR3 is CASRGRSSGANVLTF. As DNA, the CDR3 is TGTGCCAGCAGAGGACGGAGCTCTGGGGCCAACGTCCTGACTTTC.

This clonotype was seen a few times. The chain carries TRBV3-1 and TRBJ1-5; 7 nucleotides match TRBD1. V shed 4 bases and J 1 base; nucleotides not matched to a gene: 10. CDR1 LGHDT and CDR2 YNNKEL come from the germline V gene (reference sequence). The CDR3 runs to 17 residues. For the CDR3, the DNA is TGTGCCAGCAGCCTTACGACAGGGCGCGGAAGCAATCAGCCCCAGCATTTT. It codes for CASSLTTGRGSNQPQHF.

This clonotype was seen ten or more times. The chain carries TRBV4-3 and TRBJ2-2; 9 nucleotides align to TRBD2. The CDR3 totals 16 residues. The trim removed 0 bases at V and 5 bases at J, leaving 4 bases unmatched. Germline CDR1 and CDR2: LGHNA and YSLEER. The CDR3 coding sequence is TGCGCCAGCAGCCAAGATGCGGGAGGGCCTACCGGGGAGCTGTTTTTT. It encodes CASSQDAGGPTGELFF.

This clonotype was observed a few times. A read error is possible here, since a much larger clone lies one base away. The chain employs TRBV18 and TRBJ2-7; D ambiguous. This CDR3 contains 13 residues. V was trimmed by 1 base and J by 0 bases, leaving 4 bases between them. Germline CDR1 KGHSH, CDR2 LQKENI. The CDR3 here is CASSPQTSYEQYF. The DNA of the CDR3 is TGTGCCAGCTCACCACAGACCTCCTACGAGCAGTACTTC.

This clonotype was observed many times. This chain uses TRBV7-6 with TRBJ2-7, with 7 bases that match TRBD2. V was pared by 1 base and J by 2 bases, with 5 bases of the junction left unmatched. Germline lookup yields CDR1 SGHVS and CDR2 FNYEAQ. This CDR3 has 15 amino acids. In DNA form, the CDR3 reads TGTGCCAGCAGCTTAGATATAGCGGGTGCCTACGAGCAGTACTTC. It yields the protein CASSLDIAGAYEQYF.

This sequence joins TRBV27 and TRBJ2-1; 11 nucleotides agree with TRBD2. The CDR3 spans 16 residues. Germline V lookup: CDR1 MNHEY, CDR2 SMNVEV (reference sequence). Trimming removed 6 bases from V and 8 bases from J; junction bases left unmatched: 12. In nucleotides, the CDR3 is TGTGCCAGCAGCCAGTTTAGCGGGGGGGCCTTGGATGAGCAGTTCTTC. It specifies CASSQFSGGALDEQFF.

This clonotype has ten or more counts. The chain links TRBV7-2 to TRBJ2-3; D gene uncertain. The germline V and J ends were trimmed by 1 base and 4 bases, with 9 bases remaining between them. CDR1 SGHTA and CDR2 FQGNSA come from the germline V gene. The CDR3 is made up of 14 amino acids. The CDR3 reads CASSLEVFADTQYF. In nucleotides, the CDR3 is TGTGCCAGCAGCTTAGAGGTTTTTGCAGATACGCAGTATTTT.

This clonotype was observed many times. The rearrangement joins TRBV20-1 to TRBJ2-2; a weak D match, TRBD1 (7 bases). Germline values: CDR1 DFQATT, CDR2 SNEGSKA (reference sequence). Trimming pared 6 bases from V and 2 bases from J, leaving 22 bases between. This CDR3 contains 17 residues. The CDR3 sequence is CSAQRAGGIKNTGELFF. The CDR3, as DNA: TGCAGTGCCCAGCGGGCAGGGGGGATAAAAAACACCGGGGAGCTGTTTTTT.

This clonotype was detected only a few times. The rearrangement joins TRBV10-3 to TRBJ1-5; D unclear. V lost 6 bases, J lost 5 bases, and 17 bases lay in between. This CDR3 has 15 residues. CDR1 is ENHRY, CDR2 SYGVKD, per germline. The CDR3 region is CAISESRESYQPQHF. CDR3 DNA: TGTGCCATCAGCGAATCGAGGGAAAGCTATCAGCCCCAGCATTTT.

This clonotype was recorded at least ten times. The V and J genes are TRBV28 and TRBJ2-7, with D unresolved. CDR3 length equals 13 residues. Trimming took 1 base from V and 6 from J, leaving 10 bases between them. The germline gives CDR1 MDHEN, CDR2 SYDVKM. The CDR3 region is CASSLLGPSEQYF. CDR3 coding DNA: TGTGCCAGCAGTTTATTGGGCCCCTCCGAGCAGTACTTC.

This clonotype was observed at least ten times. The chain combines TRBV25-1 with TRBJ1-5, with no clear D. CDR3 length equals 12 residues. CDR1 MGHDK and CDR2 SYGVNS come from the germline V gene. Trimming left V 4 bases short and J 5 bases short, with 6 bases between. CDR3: CASSGPDQPQHF. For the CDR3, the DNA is TGTGCCAGCAGTGGACCAGATCAGCCCCAGCATTTT.

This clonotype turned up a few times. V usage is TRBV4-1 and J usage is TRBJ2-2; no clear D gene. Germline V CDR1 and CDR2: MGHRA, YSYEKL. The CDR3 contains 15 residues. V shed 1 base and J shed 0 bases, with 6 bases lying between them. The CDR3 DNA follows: TGCGCCAGCAGCCAAGCACAGCCGAACACCGGGGAGCTGTTTTTT. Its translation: CASSQAQPNTGELFF.

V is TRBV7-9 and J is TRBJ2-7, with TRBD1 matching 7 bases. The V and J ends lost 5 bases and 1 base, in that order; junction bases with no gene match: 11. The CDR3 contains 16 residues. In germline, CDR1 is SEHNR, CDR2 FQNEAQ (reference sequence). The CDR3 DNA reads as TGTGCCAGCAGCCCGCTCTCGACGACAGGGTCCTACGAGCAGTACTTC. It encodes CASSPLSTTGSYEQYF.

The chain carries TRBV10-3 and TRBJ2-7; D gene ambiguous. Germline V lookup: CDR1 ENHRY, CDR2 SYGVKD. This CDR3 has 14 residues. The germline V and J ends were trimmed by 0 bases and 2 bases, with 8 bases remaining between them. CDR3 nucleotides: TGTGCCATCAGTGAGTCCCAACTCCCCTACGAGCAGTACTTC. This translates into CAISESQLPYEQYF.